The text below deals with one TCR beta chain. The CDR3 loop spans 14 amino acids. Germline V CDR1 and CDR2: SGHNT, YYREEE (reference sequence). V was shortened by 0 bases and J by 2 bases, with 8 bases between the two germline ends. This specimen comes from a study of blood T cell repertoires in COVID-19. At the level of the study: The analysed material was cDNA or gDNA that came from T cells, B-cell-depleted T cells, or PBMCs.

Generated by immunoSEQ multiplex PCR, the TCRdb table keeps only in-frame clones and is missing some. The sample contains almost 400,000 clones, over 75% of which appear only once. The chain carries TRBV5-4 and TRBJ1-1; D call uncertain. The sequenced material came from peripheral blood. The origin of this receptor is a woman aged 55-69 years with COVID-19, enrolled during active disease. The CDR3 nucleotides read TGTGCCAGCAGCTTGGGAGAGAGAAACACTGAAGCTTTCTTT. As protein: CASSLGERNTEAFF.